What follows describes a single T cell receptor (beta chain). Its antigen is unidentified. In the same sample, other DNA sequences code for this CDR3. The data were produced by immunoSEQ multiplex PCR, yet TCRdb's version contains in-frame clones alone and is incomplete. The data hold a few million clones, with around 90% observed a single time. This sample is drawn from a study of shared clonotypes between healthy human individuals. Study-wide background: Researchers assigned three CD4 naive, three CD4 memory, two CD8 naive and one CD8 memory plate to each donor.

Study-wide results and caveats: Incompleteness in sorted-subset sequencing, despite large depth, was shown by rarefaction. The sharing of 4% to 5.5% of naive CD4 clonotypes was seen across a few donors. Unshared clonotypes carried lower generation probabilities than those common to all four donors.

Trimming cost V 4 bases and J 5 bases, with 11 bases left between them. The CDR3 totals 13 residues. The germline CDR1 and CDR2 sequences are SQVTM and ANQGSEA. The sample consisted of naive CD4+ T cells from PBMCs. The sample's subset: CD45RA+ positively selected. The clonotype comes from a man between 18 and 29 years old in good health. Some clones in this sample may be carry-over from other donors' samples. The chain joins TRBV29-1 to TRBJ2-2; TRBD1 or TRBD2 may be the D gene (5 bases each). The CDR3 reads CSVGGVLTGELFF. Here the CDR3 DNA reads TGCAGCGTTGGAGGGGTCCTTACCGGGGAGCTGTTTTTT.